The 26 T cell receptor beta chains reported below all come from one sample, sequenced in a study of cytomegalovirus exposure and HLA in healthy donors. 13 Jbeta primers and 60 Vbeta primers were used for the PCR. Sequenced by immunoSEQ multiplex PCR; TCRdb stores in-frame clones only, minus some. Of 200,000 or so clones listed, around 80% are singletons. Sequencing input: PBMCs. All receptors come from a woman aged 18-30 years in good health and CMV-seropositive.

The chain carries TRBV10-3 and TRBJ2-7, with TRBD1 matching 7 bases. The CDR3 has 13 residues. CDR1 ENHRY and CDR2 SYGVKD come from the germline V gene. Trimming removed 11 bases from V and 3 bases from J; junction bases left unmatched: 10. The CDR3 DNA reads as TGTGCCGCCTCTTCGGACAGGCTCTACGAGCAGTACTTC. The encoded protein is CAASSDRLYEQYF.

In its sample, this clone was seen a few times. This chain joins TRBV10-3 and TRBJ1-1, with 8 nucleotides matching TRBD1. The germline V gene encodes CDR1 ENHRY and CDR2 SYGVKD. V trimming: 7 bases; J trimming: 4 bases; junction bases outside the gene matches: 5. This CDR3 has 13 amino acids. The CDR3 protein is CAITRQGSTEAFF. CDR3 DNA sequence: TGTGCCATCACCCGACAGGGGTCCACTGAAGCTTTCTTT.

The chain employs TRBV2 and TRBJ2-1; unclear D gene. The V gene's germline CDR1 is SNHLY and CDR2 FYNNEI. Trimming stripped 1 base from V and 4 bases from J, with 8 bases between. The CDR3 has 14 amino acids. The CDR3 protein is CASSEGAAYNEQFF. The CDR3 nucleotides are TGTGCCAGCAGTGAAGGGGCAGCATACAATGAGCAGTTCTTC. The whole variable domain, remainder taken from reference TRBV2 and TRBJ2-1, is EPEVTQTPSHQVTQMGQEVILRCVPISNHLYFYWYRQILGQKVEFLVSFYNNEISEKSEIFDDQFSVERPDGSNFTLKIRSTKLEDSAMYFCASSEGAAYNEQFFGPGTRLTVL.

This sequence joins TRBV15 and TRBJ1-4; no clear D gene. Trimming pared 0 bases from V and 10 bases from J, leaving 6 bases between. This CDR3 contains 12 residues. Germline V gives CDR1 LNHNV, CDR2 YYDKDF (reference sequence). CDR3 sequence (DNA): TGTGCCACCAGCAGAGACCACTCAAAACTGTTTTTT. Translated, it gives CATSRDHSKLFF.

The V and J genes are TRBV10-3 and TRBJ1-2; D not certain. Germline V CDR1 and CDR2: ENHRY, SYGVKD. Trimming removed 0 bases at V and 8 bases at J, with 7 bases between. The CDR3 totals 12 residues. The CDR3 reads CAISESGGGYTF. In DNA, the CDR3 is TGTGCCATCAGTGAGTCAGGAGGGGGCTACACCTTC.

A few counts support this clone. The J gene is TRBJ2-2, the V gene TRBV6-5; possibly TRBD1 for D (8 bases). Deletions cut 5 bases from V and 5 bases from J, with 12 bases between. CDR3 length equals 14 residues. The V gene's germline CDR1 is MNHEY and CDR2 SVGAGI. The CDR3 nucleotides read TGTGCCAGCAGTACACAGGGGGGGACCGGGGAGCTGTTTTTT. Its protein is CASSTQGGTGELFF.

V gene TRBV6-6 combines with J gene TRBJ1-1; D is possibly TRBD1 (6 bases). V lost 6 bases and J lost 0, with 14 bases in between. Germline-derived CDR1 and CDR2 are MNHNY and SVGAGI (reference sequence). The CDR3 totals 15 residues. CDR3 sequence reads: CASRFRRDMNTEAFF. In DNA, the CDR3 is TGTGCCAGCAGATTTCGAAGGGACATGAACACTGAAGCTTTCTTT.

This chain joins TRBV19 and TRBJ2-3; no definite D call. Germline V gene sequence: CDR1 LNHDA, CDR2 SQIVND (reference sequence). Trimming left V 3 bases short and J 4 bases short, with 8 bases between. The CDR3 length is 13 residues. CDR3 region: CASSIGVADTQYF. The DNA for the CDR3 is TGTGCCAGTAGTATTGGAGTTGCAGATACGCAGTATTTT.

The chain uses TRBV15 and TRBJ1-4; D possibly corresponds to TRBD1 (5 bases). The V gene's germline CDR1 is LNHNV and CDR2 YYDKDF (reference sequence). The ends were cut back, 0 bases at V and 8 bases at J, with 10 bases in the middle. CDR3 length equals 14 residues. For the CDR3, the DNA is TGTGCCACCAGCAGAGATCTCGGGGGGGAAAAACTGTTTTTT. This sequence encodes CATSRDLGGEKLFF.

The CDR3 coding sequence is TGCGCCAGCAGCTTGGGGTACCTCGGCATTAGCTCCTACGAGCAGTACTTC. Its protein is CASSLGYLGISSYEQYF. The genes are TRBV5-1 and TRBJ2-5; the D is unclear. The end of the DNA fits TRBJ2-7 better, so the J call may be wrong. This CDR3 comprises 17 residues. The germline V gene encodes CDR1 SGHRS and CDR2 YFSETQ.

CDR3 residues: CASSPGSGNQPQHF. CDR3 in DNA: TGTGCCAGCTCACCAGGGAGCGGAAATCAGCCCCAGCATTTT. V gene TRBV18 combines with J gene TRBJ1-5; D remains unclear. The CDR3 consists of 14 residues. The V gene lost 2 bases and the J gene lost 4 bases, with 9 bases spanning the gap. Germline assignment: CDR1 KGHSH and CDR2 LQKENI.

A single count supports this clone. The rearrangement links TRBV6-4 to TRBJ1-1; tentatively, D is TRBD1 (5 bases). Germline CDR1 MRHNA, CDR2 SNTAGT. V dropped 6 bases and J dropped 1 base, with 12 bases sitting between them. The CDR3 is 14 amino acids. CDR3 coding DNA: TGTGCCAGCAGACTCGACGGGGGGAACACTGAAGCTTTCTTT. Protein sequence: CASRLDGGNTEAFF.

The V gene is TRBV6-1, the J gene TRBJ1-1, with D perhaps matching TRBD1 (6 bases). Germline CDR1 is MNHNS and CDR2 is SASEGT. Deletions cut 2 bases from V and 5 bases from J, with 12 bases between. The CDR3 consists of 14 residues. CDR3 sequence reads: CASSERGGWTEAFF. The CDR3 DNA sequence: TGTGCCAGCAGTGAAAGGGGGGGCTGGACTGAAGCTTTCTTT.

This clone is a singleton in its sample. The chain employs TRBV19 and TRBJ2-3; D perhaps matches TRBD2 (6 bases). The germline CDR1 and CDR2 sequences are LNHDA and SQIVND (reference sequence). V was clipped by 3 bases and J by 5 bases, with 15 bases between them. The CDR3 length is 15 residues. This CDR3 is CASSILTSPRDTQYF. For the CDR3, the DNA is TGTGCCAGTAGTATCCTGACTAGTCCGAGAGATACGCAGTATTTT.

The chain recombines TRBV29-1 with TRBJ1-1, with D unclear. Trimming pared 3 bases from V and 5 bases from J, leaving 16 bases between. Germline V CDR1 and CDR2: SQVTM, ANQGSEA. CDR3 length equals 14 residues. CDR3 amino acids: CSVELFSPSTEAFF. For the CDR3, the DNA is TGCAGCGTTGAGTTATTTAGCCCCTCGACTGAAGCTTTCTTT.

CDR3 in amino acids: CASSPILSNYGYTF. In DNA, the CDR3 is TGTGCCAGCAGTCCTATTTTGTCTAACTATGGCTACACCTTC. The V call is TRBV2, the J call TRBJ1-2, with no clear D. The V gene's germline CDR1 is SNHLY and CDR2 FYNNEI. The CDR3 extends over 14 amino acids. Deletions cut 5 bases from V and 0 bases from J, with 10 bases between.

The chain carries TRBV28 and TRBJ1-1, with 7 nucleotides matching TRBD1. V lost 5 bases, J lost 5 bases, and 11 bases stayed unmatched. The CDR3 runs 15 residues. CDR1 is MDHEN, CDR2 SYDVKM, per germline. The CDR3 spells CASSQNRGSWTEAFF. The CDR3, as DNA: TGTGCCAGCAGTCAAAACAGGGGTTCGTGGACTGAAGCTTTCTTT.

This chain connects TRBV6-1 to TRBJ2-5; D not certain. Trimming took off 1 base at V and 2 bases at J, with 8 bases between the two ends. Germline-derived CDR1 and CDR2 are MNHNS and SASEGT. The CDR3 length is 14 residues. The DNA for the CDR3 is TGTGCCAGCAGTGAAGGGCAGGTACAAGAGACCCAGTACTTC. Encoded protein: CASSEGQVQETQYF.

This sequence joins TRBV4-2 and TRBJ1-2; 7 positions agree with TRBD1. The trim removed 2 bases at V and 3 bases at J, leaving 6 bases unmatched. Germline CDR1 LGHNA, CDR2 YNFKEQ. The CDR3 is made up of 15 amino acids. CDR3 residues: CASSQSGGSYYGYTF. CDR3 DNA: TGTGCCAGCAGCCAATCAGGGGGTAGCTACTATGGCTACACCTTC.

The V gene is TRBV27, the J gene TRBJ1-2; 11 bases are a match to TRBD1. CDR3 length: 15 amino acids. The trim removed 8 bases at V and 10 bases at J, leaving 15 bases unmatched. CDR1 is MNHEY and CDR2 is SMNVEV in the germline V gene (reference sequence). CDR3 nucleotides: TGTGCCAGCTATCGTATGGGACAGGGGGTAGGGGTCTACACCTTC. Protein product: CASYRMGQGVGVYTF.

The sample holds one count of this clone. V is TRBV5-6 and J is TRBJ2-1; 11 nucleotides match TRBD2. J gave up 1 base and V 4 bases, and 4 bases lay outside the gene matches. CDR1 and CDR2 (germline): SGHDT, YYEEEE. This CDR3 is 16 amino acids long. CDR3 sequence reads: CASSHVAGGSYNEQFF. The CDR3 DNA reads as TGTGCCAGCAGCCATGTAGCGGGGGGGTCCTACAATGAGCAGTTCTTC.

This sequence joins TRBV5-1 and TRBJ1-4, with 9 bases that match TRBD1. The V gene's germline CDR1 is SGHRS and CDR2 YFSETQ. There are 15 residues in the CDR3. The trim removed 5 bases at V and 5 bases at J, leaving 7 bases unmatched. The CDR3 sequence: CASSPPTGGNEKLFF. CDR3 nucleotides: TGCGCCAGCAGTCCGCCGACAGGGGGAAATGAAAAACTGTTTTTT. Full variable domain (remainder filled in from reference TRBV5-1 and TRBJ1-4): KAGVTQTPRYLIKTRGQQVTLSCSPISGHRSVSWYQQTPGQGLQFLFEYFSETQRNKGNFPGRFSGRQFSNSRSEMNVSTLELGDSALYLCASSPPTGGNEKLFFGSGTQLSVL.

V and J are TRBV28 and TRBJ2-4; D unclear. The V and J ends lost 2 bases and 0 bases respectively, with 8 bases between them. The CDR3 length is 15 residues. From germline, CDR1 is MDHEN and CDR2 SYDVKM. For the CDR3, the DNA is TGTGCCAGCAGTTTAGCAGTCAGAGCCAAAAACATTCAGTACTTC. It translates to CASSLAVRAKNIQYF. Filled out from reference TRBV28 and TRBJ2-4, the complete variable domain reads DVKVTQSSRYLVKRTGEKVFLECVQDMDHENMFWYRQDPGLGLRLIYFSYDVKMKEKGDIPEGYSVSREKKERFSLILESASTNQTSMYLCASSLAVRAKNIQYFGAGTRLSVL.

This chain joins TRBV6-1 and TRBJ1-2, with 8 bases fitting TRBD1. The length of the CDR3 is 14 residues. V shed 7 bases, J shed 11 bases, and the junction held 15 bases outside the gene matches. CDR1 and CDR2 from the germline V gene are MNHNS and SASEGT. The CDR3 DNA follows: TGTGCCAGCAATGATGTAAGGACAGGGACTACTTACACCTTC. This codes for CASNDVRTGTTYTF.

The chain recombines TRBV18 with TRBJ2-7; 7 bases are shared with TRBD1. Germline V gene data show CDR1 as KGHSH and CDR2 as LQKENI. This CDR3 contains 15 residues. Trimming at V came to 2 bases and at J to 0 bases, leaving 4 bases not matched to a gene. CDR3 amino acids: CASSPKRDSSYEQYF. The DNA for the CDR3 is TGTGCCAGCTCACCAAAACGGGACAGCTCCTACGAGCAGTACTTC.

The genes are TRBV4-2 and TRBJ1-4; 9 bases fit TRBD1. The CDR3 has 16 amino acids. The ends lost 2 bases at V and 8 bases at J; junction bases unmatched: 9. Per germline, CDR1 LGHNA and CDR2 YNFKEQ. This CDR3 reads CASSQFTGQGSEKLFF. For the CDR3, the DNA is TGTGCCAGCAGCCAATTCACGGGACAGGGTTCAGAAAAACTGTTTTTT.